This T cell receptor (beta chain) was identified during a study of post-analysis software for immune sequencing data. Findings and caveats of the study: Samples made in the same batch grouped tightly together by F measure. When compared against controls, multiple sclerosis patients showed significantly lower normalized Chao1 diversity.

Unique molecular identifiers were built into the TCR beta cDNA libraries. TCRdb reanalysed the PCR reads using MiXCR and keeps one entry per CDR3 protein. The data contain around 500,000 distinct CDR3 sequences, roughly 34% of them singletons. About this clonotype itself: The antigen remains unidentified.

The sequencing input was blood. The clonotype originates from a girl under 18 with multiple sclerosis.

The CDR3 reads CSVETATSGRQDTQYF. The CDR3 DNA sequence: TGCAGCGTTGAAACGGCGACTAGCGGGAGACAAGATACGCAGTATTTT. The V and J genes are TRBV29-1 and TRBJ2-3; TRBD2 matches 12 bases. Germline values: CDR1 SQVTM, CDR2 ANQGSEA. The CDR3 has 16 amino acids. The V gene end was trimmed by 2 bases and the J gene end by 5 bases; junction bases not matched to a gene: 8.